One sample yielded the 16 T cell receptor beta chains listed below, sequenced in a study of cytotoxic CD8 clonotypes in ibrutinib-treated CLL. Generated by immunoSEQ multiplex PCR, the TCRdb table keeps only in-frame clones and is missing some. The data hold around 330,000 clones, with roughly 71% observed a single time. Sequencing was performed on PBMCs, taken after 36 months of ibrutinib treatment. The receptor set was obtained from a human donor with chronic lymphocytic leukemia.

This clone turned up a few times. The chain couples TRBV4-2 to TRBJ1-3; D gene unclear. Germline assignment: CDR1 LGHNA and CDR2 YNFKEQ. The length of the CDR3 is 15 residues. The V end lost 4 bases, the J end lost 4 bases, and 14 bases lay between the germline ends. The CDR3: CASSPHQVHGNTIYF. The CDR3 DNA is TGTGCCAGCAGCCCTCACCAAGTACACGGAAACACCATATATTTT.

The chain has TRBV5-4 and TRBJ2-7; 9 bases agree with TRBD1. Germline V gives CDR1 SGHNT, CDR2 YYREEE (reference sequence). The trim removed 0 bases at V and 6 bases at J, leaving 7 bases unmatched. The CDR3 covers 15 residues. The DNA of the CDR3 is TGTGCCAGCAGCTTGGTTGGGACAGGGTGGGGCGAGCAGTACTTC. Translating gives CASSLVGTGWGEQYF.

The rearrangement joins TRBV13 to TRBJ2-2; 10 bases map to TRBD1. Trimming removed 5 bases from V and 4 bases from J; junction bases left unmatched: 7. This CDR3 region has 16 residues. CDR1 and CDR2 from the germline V gene are PRHDT and FYEKMQ (reference sequence). CDR3 residues: CASSERGQGGTGELFF. The CDR3 nucleotides are TGTGCCAGCAGCGAAAGAGGACAGGGGGGCACCGGGGAGCTGTTTTTT.

This clone was detected a few times. The V and J genes are TRBV7-6 and TRBJ2-3, with a tentative D call TRBD2 (5 bases). V dropped 1 base and J dropped 1 base, with 12 bases sitting between them. This CDR3 contains 16 residues. CDR1 SGHVS and CDR2 FNYEAQ come from the germline V gene. The CDR3 nucleotides are TGTGCCAGCAGCTTAGGTCGGGGTCGGGGCACAGATACGCAGTATTTT. This codes for CASSLGRGRGTDTQYF.

The gene calls are TRBV4-3 and TRBJ2-1; D uncertain. This CDR3 contains 13 residues. Per the germline V gene, CDR1 is LGHNA and CDR2 is YSLEER. V lost 0 bases and J lost 9, with 9 bases in between. CDR3 sequence (DNA): TGCGCCAGCAGCCAAGATGGGATCTCTGAGCAGTTCTTC. Encoded protein: CASSQDGISEQFF.

Only a few counts were recorded for this clone. The chain uses TRBV6-5 and TRBJ1-5; D is undetermined. Germline CDR1 reads MNHEY; CDR2 reads SVGAGI. The CDR3 has 13 residues. V lost 2 bases and J 0 bases, leaving 2 bases between the germline ends. CDR3 region: CASSYRSNQPQHF. In nucleotides, the CDR3 is TGTGCCAGCAGTTACCGTAGCAATCAGCCCCAGCATTTT.

The chain employs TRBV27 and TRBJ2-7; either TRBD1 or TRBD2 may supply D (6 bases each). Germline V gene lookup returns CDR1 MNHEY and CDR2 SMNVEV (reference sequence). The V end lost 0 bases, the J end lost 7 bases, and 16 bases lay between the germline ends. The CDR3 runs to 15 residues. CDR3 loop: CASSLSVRGRAEQYF. CDR3 DNA sequence: TGTGCCAGCAGTTTATCGGTACGGGGGCGTGCGGAGCAGTACTTC.

This clone was seen a few times. J is TRBJ1-2 and V is TRBV19; tentatively, D is TRBD1 (6 bases). V was trimmed by 4 bases and J by 2 bases, leaving 11 bases between them. Germline CDR1 is LNHDA and CDR2 is SQIVND (reference sequence). This CDR3 comprises 14 residues. For the CDR3, the DNA is TGTGCCAGTAGTACGGCAGGGGCCAACTATGGCTACACCTTC. Protein sequence: CASSTAGANYGYTF.

This chain links TRBV5-1 with TRBJ2-1, with D perhaps matching TRBD1 (5 bases). V was trimmed by 0 bases and J by 8 bases, leaving 9 bases between them. CDR1 is SGHRS, CDR2 YFSETQ, per germline. The CDR3 length is 13 residues. The CDR3 region has the DNA TGCGCCAGCAGCTTGGTCCAGGGCGATGAGCAGTTCTTC. Translation: CASSLVQGDEQFF.

DNA for the CDR3: TGCGCCAGCAGCCCGGGACACCCCACCGGGGAGCTGTTTTTT. It codes for CASSPGHPTGELFF. The chain has TRBV5-1 and TRBJ2-2, with D possibly TRBD1 on 6 matching bases. This CDR3 is built from 14 residues. The V gene lost 4 bases and the J gene lost 4 bases, with 11 bases spanning the gap. Per the germline V gene, CDR1 is SGHRS and CDR2 is YFSETQ.

The chain employs TRBV29-1 and TRBJ2-3; perhaps D is TRBD1 or TRBD2 (5 bases each). Germline loops: CDR1 SQVTM, CDR2 ANQGSEA. The CDR3 spans 11 residues. The V gene lost 5 bases and the J gene lost 9 bases, with 12 bases spanning the gap. This CDR3 reads CSVTGRGTQYF. The CDR3 coding sequence is TGCAGCGTTACAGGACGAGGGACGCAGTATTTT.

J is TRBJ1-2 and V is TRBV9; the D is unclear. The ends were cut back, 2 bases at V and 2 bases at J, with 16 bases in the middle. The germline V gene has CDR1 SGDLS and CDR2 YYNGEE. This CDR3 spans 16 amino acids. The CDR3 here is CASSVGVTGTNYGYTF. The CDR3 DNA sequence: TGTGCCAGCAGCGTTGGTGTGACGGGTACCAACTATGGCTACACCTTC.

This clone has just one count. The J gene is TRBJ2-1, the V gene TRBV4-1; 7 nucleotides agree with TRBD1. This CDR3 has 14 residues. Germline assignment: CDR1 MGHRA and CDR2 YSYEKL. V gave up 2 bases and J gave up 9 bases; unmatched junction bases: 7. The CDR3 coding sequence is TGCGCCAGCAGCCAATATAGGGACAGTCTTGAGCAGTTCTTC. It codes for CASSQYRDSLEQFF.

J is TRBJ1-2 and V is TRBV28, with 7 bases matching TRBD1. Unmatched junction bases numbered 4, after V lost 3 bases and J lost 0 bases. This CDR3 contains 15 residues. The germline gives CDR1 MDHEN, CDR2 SYDVKM. CDR3 residues: CASSFDRVANYGYTF. CDR3 bases: TGTGCCAGCAGTTTCGACAGGGTAGCTAACTATGGCTACACCTTC.

The chain recombines TRBV7-3 with TRBJ1-3; D perhaps matches TRBD1 (5 bases). The CDR3 is made up of 14 amino acids. V was shortened by 5 bases and J by 4 bases, with 12 bases between the two germline ends. Per germline, CDR1 SGHTA and CDR2 FQGTGA. CDR3 amino acids: CASSPTTAGNTIYF. The CDR3 coding sequence is TGTGCCAGCAGCCCGACGACAGCCGGAAACACCATATATTTT. Based on the CDR3 plus reference TRBV7-3 and TRBJ1-3, the full variable domain is GAGVSQTPSNKVTEKGKYVELRCDPISGHTALYWYRQSLGQGPEFLIYFQGTGAADDSGLPNDRFFAVRPEGSVSTLKIQRTERGDSAVYLCASSPTTAGNTIYFGEGSWLTVV.

The CDR3 is CASRQIAGDQTQYF. The CDR3 DNA sequence: TGTGCCAGCAGACAGATAGCGGGAGACCAGACCCAGTACTTC. The V call is TRBV13, the J call TRBJ2-5, with 9 bases matching TRBD2. Unmatched junction bases numbered 8, after V lost 6 bases and J lost 6 bases. There are 14 residues in the CDR3. Germline CDR1 and CDR2: PRHDT and FYEKMQ (reference sequence).